This entry describes one T cell receptor (beta chain). Its antigen remains unidentified. Samples were taken several times over chemoradiotherapy. The sample belongs to a study of chemoradiotherapy in HPV16-positive cancers. At the level of the study: Functional T-cell assays on a couple of HPV16-positive patients' cells defined candidate HPV-specific clones and common TCR motifs. Whole-study findings and limits: Better recurrence-free survival went with HPV-responsive T-cell expansion in HPV16-positive patients. During treatment, candidate HPV-specific clones and E7-related motifs expanded in tumor.

The repertoire was sequenced with immunoSEQ multiplex PCR; TCRdb's copy has only in-frame clones and lacks some. The sample has approximately 17,000 clones; around 92% are singletons. The clonotype originates from a human donor with HPV-associated anogenital cancer. Sequences were derived from blood, sampled from a patient who underwent chemoradiotherapy.

The CDR3 loop reads CASSRMAGVNTEAFF. The DNA of the CDR3 is TGCGCCAGCAGCCGGATGGCAGGGGTAAACACTGAAGCTTTCTTT. The chain is built from TRBV4-1 and TRBJ1-1; possible D gene TRBD1, 6 bases. From germline, CDR1 is MGHRA and CDR2 YSYEKL. The CDR3 runs to 15 residues. Trimming shortened V by 4 bases and J by 2 bases, and 14 bases separated the two germline ends.